This T cell receptor beta chain came from a study of CD8 T cells in Susac syndrome. Whole-study context: Within the group of sequenced Susac syndrome patients, over 5 had active disease and eight were in remission.

Reverse transcription of about 0.45 to 1 ug RNA was performed with random hexamers. In TCRdb, the immunoSEQ multiplex PCR reads were re-called with MiXCR into one record per CDR3 protein. The sample lists 200,000 to 300,000 distinct CDR3 sequences, 90% to 96% occurring once. The sequenced target, TCR beta, came from blood CD8+ and CD4+ T cells. V was shortened by 4 bases and J by 0 bases, with 12 bases between the two germline ends. There are 14 residues in the CDR3. The germline V gene encodes CDR1 GTSNPN and CDR2 SVGIG (reference sequence). Sequenced sample: CD4+ T cells from PBMCs. V gene TRBV30 combines with J gene TRBJ1-1; D uncertain. The clonotype was recovered from a human donor with Susac syndrome. Written as DNA, the CDR3 is TGTGCCTGGACCTCGGGAGCCATGAACACTGAAGCTTTCTTT. Its translation: CAWTSGAMNTEAFF.